This entry features one T cell receptor beta chain sequence. The protocol was immunoSEQ multiplex PCR, while the TCRdb copy is restricted to in-frame clones and leaves out a portion. The table includes 80,000 or so clones, roughly 92% detected once. This entry is derived from a study of control samples from healthy donors and cancer patients. This CDR3 has 15 amino acids. The V and J ends lost 3 bases and 3 bases respectively, with 15 bases between them. Germline V gene sequence: CDR1 ENHRY, CDR2 SYGVKD. The chain recombines TRBV10-3 with TRBJ2-7; possibly TRBD2 for D (5 bases). The specimen sequenced was blood. The clonotype originates from a woman aged 60 to 75 in good health. CDR3 sequence: CAISDRSSRDYEQYF. The DNA for the CDR3 is TGTGCCATCAGTGATCGGTCTAGCAGAGACTACGAGCAGTACTTC.